What follows are 30 T cell receptor beta chains derived from one specimen sequenced in a study of blood T cell repertoires in COVID-19. The table came from immunoSEQ multiplex PCR; TCRdb's copy has only in-frame clones and leaves some out. Seen here are about 110,000 clones, approximately 90% observed once, and the top ten hold under 9%. Material for sequencing was peripheral blood. These receptors were collected from a woman aged 70-85 years who had recovered from COVID-19.

As for this clone: Compared with germline, one end of the junction differs, possibly owing to a read error. The J gene is TRBJ2-7, the V gene TRBV24-1; 11 nucleotides match TRBD1. This CDR3 has 15 residues. CDR1 and CDR2 (germline): KGHDR, SFDVKD. Written as DNA, the CDR3 is TGTACCACCAGTGATCCCCGGGACAGGGGGGGCGAGCAGTACTTC. It is translated as CTTSDPRDRGGEQYF.

The chain combines TRBV7-2 with TRBJ2-7; D not resolved. The CDR3 runs 13 residues. V dropped 1 base and J dropped 3 bases, with 7 bases sitting between them. CDR1 SGHTA and CDR2 FQGNSA come from the germline V gene. The DNA of the CDR3 is TGTGCCAGCAGCTTAGGTGGCCTCTACGAGCAGTACTTC. This translates into CASSLGGLYEQYF.

This clone was observed a single time. V is TRBV6-2 or TRBV6-3 and J is TRBJ1-5; no clear D gene. V gave up 0 bases and J gave up 0 bases, with 6 bases separating them. Germline V CDR1 and CDR2: MNHEY, SVGEGT. The CDR3 covers 15 residues. The chain's CDR3 is CASSYSRYSNQPQHF. The CDR3 region has the DNA TGTGCCAGCAGTTACTCGAGGTATAGCAATCAGCCCCAGCATTTT.

The table lists this clone with a count of one. V gene TRBV7-9 combines with J gene TRBJ2-7, with D maybe TRBD1 (6 bases). Germline assignment: CDR1 SEHNR and CDR2 FQNEAQ (reference sequence). The CDR3 consists of 14 residues. Between the trimmed V and J ends, which lost 1 base and 9 bases, there was a span of 16 bases. CDR3 coding DNA: TGTGCCAGCAGCTTAGGGACAGAAACTACGGGGCAGTACTTC. Protein product: CASSLGTETTGQYF. Full variable domain (missing parts from reference TRBV7-9 and TRBJ2-7): DTGVSQNPRHKITKRGQNVTFRCDPISEHNRLYWYRQTLGQGPEFLTYFQNEAQLEKSRLLSDRFSAERPKGSFSTLEIQRTEQGDSAMYLCASSLGTETTGQYFGPGTRLTVT.

This sequence joins TRBV7-9 and TRBJ2-7, with TRBD1 identical over 7 bases. Per the germline V gene, CDR1 is SEHNR and CDR2 is FQNEAQ (reference sequence). V lost 2 bases and J lost 5; bases outside the gene matches: 0. The CDR3 covers 12 residues. The CDR3 DNA reads TGTGCCAGCAGCTTAAGGGGGCACGAGCAGTACTTC. Its translation is CASSLRGHEQYF.

The rearrangement uses TRBV5-6 and TRBJ1-3, with D uncertain. The CDR3 loop spans 14 amino acids. CDR1 and CDR2 from the germline V gene are SGHDT and YYEEEE. The V end was cut by 1 base, the J end by 2 bases, with 7 bases between. CDR3 coding DNA: TGTGCCAGCAGCTTGATGGCAGCTGGAAACACCATATATTTT. It encodes CASSLMAAGNTIYF.

V and J are TRBV7-2 and TRBJ2-5, with TRBD2 matching 7 bases. V lost 4 bases, J lost 1 base, and 15 bases stayed unmatched. The germline CDR1 and CDR2 sequences are SGHTA and FQGNSA. This CDR3 spans 18 amino acids. The CDR3 reads CASSSGPWASGIQETQYF. DNA for the CDR3: TGTGCCAGCAGCTCAGGCCCGTGGGCTAGCGGAATCCAAGAGACCCAGTACTTC.

The J gene is TRBJ2-5, the V gene TRBV4-1, with D maybe TRBD2 (5 bases). V lost 4 bases to trimming and J lost 1 base, with 7 bases between them. Germline assignment: CDR1 MGHRA and CDR2 YSYEKL. The CDR3 consists of 13 residues. The CDR3 here is CASSRGSQETQYF. CDR3 DNA: TGCGCCAGCAGCCGCGGGTCCCAAGAGACCCAGTACTTC.

The gene calls are TRBV24-1 and TRBJ1-5; D gene ambiguous. This CDR3 is 14 amino acids long. With 5 bases removed from V and 0 bases from J, the gap between germline ends came to 7 bases. The germline V gene encodes CDR1 KGHDR and CDR2 SFDVKD. In DNA, the CDR3 is TGTGCCACCAGTGGCGAATATAGCAATCAGCCCCAGCATTTT. Its protein is CATSGEYSNQPQHF.

The chain recombines TRBV4-3 with TRBJ1-4, with 9 positions matching TRBD1. The CDR3 consists of 15 residues. Trimming removed 2 bases from V and 8 bases from J; junction bases left unmatched: 6. The V gene's germline CDR1 is LGHNA and CDR2 YSLEER. CDR3: CASSQQDRGGEKLFF. In DNA, the CDR3 is TGCGCCAGCAGCCAACAGGACAGGGGTGGGGAAAAACTGTTTTTT.

Points on this clone: Other DNA sequences in the same sample also yield this CDR3. The J gene is TRBJ1-1, the V gene TRBV4-2, with D perhaps TRBD1 (5 bases). V dropped 4 bases and J dropped 2 bases, with 8 bases sitting between them. The CDR3 runs 13 residues. Per the germline V gene, CDR1 is LGHNA and CDR2 is YNFKEQ. In nucleotides, the CDR3 is TGTGCCAGCAGCCCCGGGGGAAACACTGAAGCTTTCTTT. It translates to CASSPGGNTEAFF.

This CDR3 is CASSLTGDGQPQHF. For the CDR3, the DNA is TGTGCCAGCAGCCTAACAGGGGACGGTCAGCCCCAGCATTTT. The chain has TRBV4-2 and TRBJ1-5, with 7 bases aligning to TRBD1. The V and J ends lost 4 bases and 6 bases, in that order; junction bases with no gene match: 6. CDR1 LGHNA and CDR2 YNFKEQ come from the germline V gene. The CDR3 is made up of 14 amino acids.

The chain uses TRBV18 and TRBJ1-5; D is perhaps TRBD1 (6 bases). V was pared by 0 bases and J by 3 bases, with 12 bases between. CDR3 length: 16 amino acids. Germline V lookup: CDR1 KGHSH, CDR2 LQKENI. CDR3 region: CASSPPPGGPNQPQHF. The CDR3 DNA follows: TGTGCCAGCTCACCACCCCCGGGGGGGCCCAATCAGCCCCAGCATTTT.

This clone was recorded a few times. The V gene is TRBV24-1, the J gene TRBJ2-1; TRBD2 matches at 10 bases. Germline V gene sequence: CDR1 KGHDR, CDR2 SFDVKD. This CDR3 spans 16 amino acids. Unmatched junction bases numbered 5, after V lost 4 bases and J lost 3 bases. The CDR3: CATSDRLAGVYNEQFF. As DNA, the CDR3 is TGTGCCACCAGTGACCGCCTAGCGGGGGTCTACAATGAGCAGTTCTTC.

The V call is TRBV6-5, the J call TRBJ2-1, with 11 bases matching TRBD2. CDR1 MNHEY and CDR2 SVGAGI come from the germline V gene. This CDR3 spans 14 amino acids. With 7 bases clipped from V and 5 bases from J, the junction kept 4 bases outside the gene matches. The CDR3 here is CASTRTSGHNEQFF. The CDR3 nucleotides are TGTGCCAGCACAAGGACTAGCGGGCACAATGAGCAGTTCTTC.

This clone showed up just once. The chain combines TRBV6-2 or TRBV6-3 with TRBJ2-2, with 11 bases lining up with TRBD2. Trimming cost V 0 bases and J 4 bases; bases outside gene matches: 4. This CDR3 has 17 amino acids. Germline-derived CDR1 and CDR2 are MNHEY and SVGEGT. The chain's CDR3 is CASSYSRLAGFTGELFF. In nucleotides, the CDR3 is TGTGCCAGCAGTTACTCGAGACTAGCGGGGTTCACCGGGGAGCTGTTTTTT.

A single count supports this clone. The rearrangement links TRBV19 to TRBJ2-7; maybe TRBD1 (5 bases). V lost 3 bases to trimming and J lost 0 bases, with 9 bases between them. The CDR3 covers 14 residues. Germline CDR1 and CDR2: LNHDA and SQIVND (reference sequence). CDR3 residues: CASSIFRDSYEQYF. For the CDR3, the DNA is TGTGCCAGTAGTATTTTCAGGGACTCCTACGAGCAGTACTTC.

The chain combines TRBV10-3 with TRBJ1-2; 9 positions match TRBD1. The germline gives CDR1 ENHRY, CDR2 SYGVKD. V shed 6 bases, J shed 8 bases, and the junction held 7 bases outside the gene matches. This CDR3 comprises 13 residues. CDR3 protein: CAIRVGQGSGYTF. CDR3 sequence (DNA): TGTGCCATCAGGGTTGGACAGGGGTCCGGCTACACCTTC.

The chain has TRBV27 and TRBJ1-5; the match to TRBD1 covers 7 bases. Trimming removed 2 bases from V and 2 bases from J; junction bases left unmatched: 6. The CDR3 contains 16 residues. CDR1 and CDR2 (germline): MNHEY, SMNVEV (reference sequence). CDR3 amino acids: CASSLIGTVGNQPQHF. The CDR3 bases are TGTGCCAGCAGTTTAATAGGGACAGTCGGCAATCAGCCCCAGCATTTT.

The rearrangement joins TRBV5-6 to TRBJ1-1, with D perhaps matching TRBD1 (5 bases). CDR1 is SGHDT and CDR2 is YYEEEE in the germline V gene. The V end lost 0 bases, the J end lost 9 bases, and 12 bases lay between the germline ends. The CDR3 is made up of 13 amino acids. This CDR3 reads CASSLALGGKAFF. In DNA form, the CDR3 reads TGTGCCAGCAGCTTGGCCCTGGGGGGTAAAGCTTTCTTT. The complete variable domain, with remaining parts taken from reference TRBV5-6 and TRBJ1-1, reads DAGVTQSPTHLIKTRGQQVTLRCSPKSGHDTVSWYQQALGQGPQFIFQYYEEEERQRGNFPDRFSGHQFPNYSSELNVNALLLGDSALYLCASSLALGGKAFFGQGTRLTVV.

The genes are TRBV28 and TRBJ1-1; D not resolved. Trimming stripped 5 bases from V and 0 bases from J, with 4 bases between. CDR3 length equals 12 residues. Germline V lookup: CDR1 MDHEN, CDR2 SYDVKM. CDR3: CASSGVNTEAFF. The CDR3 DNA is TGTGCCAGCAGTGGAGTGAACACTGAAGCTTTCTTT.

This rearrangement joins TRBV7-9 to TRBJ2-1, with D perhaps matching TRBD1 (6 bases). This CDR3 region has 13 residues. CDR1 and CDR2 (germline): SEHNR, FQNEAQ (reference sequence). V lost 8 bases and J lost 10, with 18 bases in between. The CDR3 nucleotides read TGTGCCAGCGACTCCCAGGGGCAGGAAGAGCAGTTCTTC. This translates into CASDSQGQEEQFF.

This chain connects TRBV28 to TRBJ1-3; D is perhaps TRBD1 (5 bases). The V end was cut by 6 bases, the J end by 4 bases, with 16 bases between. The germline gives CDR1 MDHEN, CDR2 SYDVKM. This CDR3 is built from 15 residues. The CDR3: CASSWGSDRGNTIYF. CDR3 DNA sequence: TGTGCCAGCAGCTGGGGCAGTGATAGAGGAAACACCATATATTTT.

The chain combines TRBV25-1 with TRBJ2-7, with 13 positions matching TRBD2. After removal of 8 bases from V and 4 bases from J, the junction contained 2 bases not matched to a gene. Looked up from germline, CDR1 is MGHDK and CDR2 is SYGVNS. This CDR3 has 13 amino acids. CDR3 DNA: TGTGCCAGCGGACTAGCGGGAGTGTACGAGCAGTACTTC. It encodes CASGLAGVYEQYF.

This chain joins TRBV14 and TRBJ2-1; D is possibly TRBD2 (6 bases). The CDR3 contains 16 residues. The V gene's germline CDR1 is SGHDN and CDR2 FVKESK. V lost 0 bases and J 1 base, leaving 10 bases between the germline ends. CDR3 loop: CASSQDWGVSYNEQFF. The CDR3 nucleotides are TGTGCCAGCAGCCAAGACTGGGGGGTATCCTACAATGAGCAGTTCTTC.

V gene TRBV5-4 combines with J gene TRBJ2-4; 7 bases match TRBD2. Unmatched junction bases numbered 7, after V lost 4 bases and J lost 0 bases. Germline lookup yields CDR1 SGHNT and CDR2 YYREEE (reference sequence). This CDR3 has 16 residues. For the CDR3, the DNA is TGTGCCAGCAGCGCATACGGGGGGAGAGCCAAAAACATTCAGTACTTC. Translating gives CASSAYGGRAKNIQYF.

The J gene is TRBJ2-1, the V gene TRBV28; TRBD2 aligns across 11 bases. V gave up 10 bases and J gave up 0 bases; unmatched junction bases: 11. This CDR3 is built from 17 residues. Germline CDR1 and CDR2: MDHEN and SYDVKM. The CDR3 loop reads CATQTSGRTGSYNEQFF. CDR3 nucleotide sequence: TGTGCCACCCAAACTAGCGGGAGAACAGGCTCCTACAATGAGCAGTTCTTC.

Concerning this clone: The junction shows a germline mismatch at one end, possibly a read error. The chain has TRBV19 and TRBJ1-5; no reliable D call. CDR1 is LNHDA and CDR2 is SQIVND in the germline V gene (reference sequence). The CDR3 is made up of 15 amino acids. The CDR3: CATSPRIYSNQPQHF. The CDR3 coding sequence is TGTGCCACTAGTCCTAGAATCTATAGCAATCAGCCCCAGCATTTT.

This clone appeared once. This chain connects TRBV19 to TRBJ2-1, with no clear D. V was shortened by 3 bases and J by 0 bases, with 12 bases between the two germline ends. The CDR3 totals 16 residues. Germline assignment: CDR1 LNHDA and CDR2 SQIVND (reference sequence). CDR3 residues: CASSIKARSSYNEQFF. The CDR3, as DNA: TGTGCCAGTAGTATCAAAGCGCGAAGCTCCTACAATGAGCAGTTCTTC.

This clone was detected a few times. This rearrangement joins TRBV19 to TRBJ1-2; 8 bases line up with TRBD1. This CDR3 contains 15 residues. CDR1 LNHDA and CDR2 SQIVND come from the germline V gene (reference sequence). Trimming at V came to 1 base and at J to 8 bases, leaving 9 bases not matched to a gene. CDR3 amino acids: CASSIVYIRQGGYTF. The CDR3, as DNA: TGTGCCAGTAGTATAGTTTACATCCGACAGGGGGGCTACACCTTC.